These T cell receptor beta chains were read from a single sample in a study of shared clonotypes between healthy human individuals. The data were produced by immunoSEQ multiplex PCR, yet TCRdb's version contains in-frame clones alone and is incomplete. Of about 2.4 million clones listed, roughly 93% are singletons. Material: naive CD4+ T cells from PBMCs. The receptors derive from a man younger than 35 in good health. Some clones in this sample may be carry-over from other donors' samples. Each CDR3 is given with its conserved first and last residue. A D gene is named only where the DNA matches it firmly.

J	D	V	CDR3	DNA
TRBJ2-7	.	TRBV9	CASSVGESSYEQYF	TGTGCCAGCAGCGTAGGGGAAAGCTCCTACGAGCAGTACTTC
TRBJ2-1	TRBD1	TRBV19	CASSTLPGQGAHEQFF	TGTGCCAGTAGTACCTTACCGGGACAGGGGGCACATGAGCAGTTCTTC
TRBJ2-5	.	TRBV5-1	CASSLRGLNGLDGETQYF	TGCGCCAGCAGCTTGCGAGGTCTTAATGGGCTAGATGGGGAGACCCAGTACTTC
TRBJ2-1	TRBD2	TRBV2	CASSEKGLDYNEQFF	TGTGCCAGCAGTGAAAAGGGACTAGATTACAATGAGCAGTTCTTC
TRBJ1-5	TRBD1	TRBV28	CASSPTGVKGRNQPQHF	TGTGCCAGCAGTCCCACAGGGGTCAAAGGGCGCAATCAGCCCCAGCATTTT
TRBJ1-3	.	TRBV5-1	CASSLAGQGNTIYF	TGCGCCAGCAGCTTGGCGGGACAAGGAAACACCATATATTTT
TRBJ1-2	.	TRBV18	CASSPGVRGNGYTF	TGTGCCAGCTCACCGGGAGTCAGGGGCAATGGCTACACCTTC
TRBJ2-1	.	TRBV9	CASSRRQDFVNEQFF	TGTGCCAGCAGTCGTAGACAGGACTTTGTCAATGAGCAGTTCTTC
TRBJ2-1	TRBD2	TRBV28	CASMVLSGRESYNEQFF	TGTGCCAGCATGGTTCTTAGCGGGAGAGAATCCTACAATGAGCAGTTCTTC
TRBJ1-5	.	TRBV6-1	CASSGEGRSNQPQHF	TGTGCCAGCAGTGGAGAAGGGAGGAGCAATCAGCCCCAGCATTTT
TRBJ2-4	.	TRBV7-2	CASSFDGENIQYF	TGTGCCAGCAGCTTCGACGGAGAAAACATTCAGTACTTC